What follows are 31 T cell receptor beta chains derived from one specimen sequenced in a study of T cells in narcolepsy. Assay: immunoSEQ multiplex PCR; the TCRdb copy retains only in-frame clones and omits some. Counted here are tens of thousands of clones, almost 80% occurring once; the ten biggest clones make up 3% to 4.5%. Specimen: memory (CD45RA-) CD4+ T cells from blood. The receptors here all came from a human donor in good health.

This clone was observed a single time. The J gene is TRBJ2-6, the V gene TRBV5-1; D is unresolved. In germline, CDR1 is SGHRS, CDR2 YFSETQ. Trimming stripped 0 bases from V and 2 bases from J, with 12 bases between. The length of the CDR3 is 17 residues. The CDR3 loop reads CASSLGHEVPGANVLTF. The CDR3 DNA reads TGCGCCAGCAGCTTGGGCCACGAGGTTCCTGGGGCCAACGTCCTGACTTTC.

The chain employs TRBV5-1 and TRBJ2-3; tentatively, D is TRBD1 or TRBD2 (5 bases each). Trimming took off 6 bases at V and 1 base at J, with 15 bases between the two ends. CDR1 and CDR2 (germline): SGHRS, YFSETQ. CDR3 length equals 15 residues. The CDR3 DNA reads TGCGCCAGCACCTATCTAGGGGAGCGCACAGATACGCAGTATTTT. Its protein product is CASTYLGERTDTQYF.

The genes are TRBV30 and TRBJ1-5; possibly TRBD1 for D (6 bases). Trimming took 8 bases from V and 0 from J, leaving 17 bases between them. CDR3 length: 15 amino acids. The germline V gene has CDR1 GTSNPN and CDR2 SVGIG (reference sequence). The DNA of the CDR3 is TGTGCCGGGGAGGTGGGGGCATTTAGCAATCAGCCCCAGCATTTT. This codes for CAGEVGAFSNQPQHF. Full variable domain (remainder filled in from reference TRBV30 and TRBJ1-5): SQTIHQWPATLVQPVGSPLSLECTVEGTSNPNLYWYRQAAGRGLQLLFYSVGIGQISSEVPQNLSASRPQDRQFILSSKKLLLSDSGFYLCAGEVGAFSNQPQHFGDGTRLSIL.

This chain uses TRBV6-6 with TRBJ1-2; TRBD1 aligns across 9 bases. This CDR3 spans 15 amino acids. The germline V gene has CDR1 MNHNY and CDR2 SVGAGI (reference sequence). Trimming took 0 bases from V and 5 from J; bases not matched to a gene: 4. The CDR3 here is CASSYSLGTGYGYTF. For the CDR3, the DNA is TGTGCCAGCAGTTACTCGCTCGGGACAGGGTATGGCTACACCTTC.

The rearrangement uses TRBV30 and TRBJ1-4; TRBD1 is a possible D gene (5 bases). The CDR3 has 13 residues. Germline V gene data show CDR1 as GTSNPN and CDR2 as SVGIG (reference sequence). Trimming cost V 7 bases and J 4 bases, with 13 bases left between them. This chain's CDR3 is CALTRGYNEKLFF. Written as DNA, the CDR3 is TGTGCCTTAACAAGGGGATATAATGAAAAACTGTTTTTT.

This clone was recorded a few times. J is TRBJ2-7 and V is TRBV5-4; 10 bases agree with TRBD2. V dropped 3 bases and J dropped 0; count of bases not matched to a gene: 6. Germline V gene lookup returns CDR1 SGHNT and CDR2 YYREEE (reference sequence). The CDR3 totals 16 residues. The CDR3 spells CASSSGLASPSYEQYF. Written as DNA, the CDR3 is TGTGCCAGCAGCTCGGGACTAGCGAGCCCCTCCTACGAGCAGTACTTC. Filled out from reference TRBV5-4 and TRBJ2-7, the complete variable domain reads ETGVTQSPTHLIKTRGQQVTLRCSSQSGHNTVSWYQQALGQGPQFIFQYYREEENGRGNFPPRFSGLQFPNYSSELNVNALELDDSALYLCASSSGLASPSYEQYFGPGTRLTVT.

In its sample, this clone was seen once. The same CDR3 also results from other DNA sequences found in this sample. This chain uses TRBV6-5 with TRBJ2-7; 7 bases are shared with TRBD1. The germline V gene encodes CDR1 MNHEY and CDR2 SVGAGI. Losses at the gene ends were 4 bases for V and 1 base for J; bases not matched to a gene: 10. The CDR3 is made up of 16 amino acids. CDR3: CASSFQRQGRSYEQYF. CDR3 nucleotide sequence: TGTGCCAGCAGTTTCCAACGACAGGGAAGGTCCTACGAGCAGTACTTC.

The chain combines TRBV30 with TRBJ2-2; D is unclear. The V end was cut by 2 bases, the J end by 6 bases, with 19 bases between. This CDR3 is 16 amino acids long. Germline V CDR1 and CDR2: GTSNPN, SVGIG (reference sequence). CDR3 sequence: CAWSRVIPDGPGELFF. The CDR3 DNA sequence: TGTGCCTGGAGTCGGGTTATCCCCGACGGGCCCGGGGAGCTGTTTTTT.

J is TRBJ1-5 and V is TRBV9; D unresolved. V lost 4 bases, J lost 4 bases, and 27 bases lay in between. This CDR3 has 19 amino acids. The germline V gene encodes CDR1 SGDLS and CDR2 YYNGEE. CDR3 sequence reads: CASSPNWPRLTTLNQPQHF. CDR3 nucleotides: TGTGCCAGCAGCCCTAATTGGCCGAGACTTACCACATTAAATCAGCCCCAGCATTTT.

Turning to this clone: Germline is not matched at one junction end, which may reflect a read error. For the CDR3, the DNA is TGTGCCAGCAGTTCGGCCGGGGGGGTGGTCTTC. This gives the protein CASSSAGGVVF. The chain carries TRBV27 and TRBJ2-1, with 8 bases lining up with TRBD2. Per germline, CDR1 MNHEY and CDR2 SMNVEV (reference sequence). The CDR3 runs to 11 residues.

V is TRBV7-8 and J is TRBJ2-5, with TRBD2 identical over 9 bases. The CDR3 has 16 residues. Germline CDR1 is SGHVS and CDR2 is FQNEAQ. The junction had 12 bases not matched to a gene; V was cut back by 5 bases and J by 5 bases. The CDR3 DNA reads TGTGCCAGCAGCCCCAATAGCGGGAGCGGGGGGGAGACCCAGTACTTC. This codes for CASSPNSGSGGETQYF.

The chain has TRBV4-2 and TRBJ2-3, with 10 bases matching TRBD2. J gave up 0 bases and V 4 bases, and 19 bases lay outside the gene matches. Germline CDR1 reads LGHNA; CDR2 reads YNFKEQ. The CDR3 runs to 21 residues. The CDR3: CASSLRRASGSGGMSTDTQYF. CDR3 coding DNA: TGTGCCAGCAGCCTTCGACGGGCTAGCGGGAGCGGGGGAATGAGCACAGATACGCAGTATTTT.

V and J are TRBV19 and TRBJ1-5; D is ambiguous. The germline V and J ends were trimmed by 6 bases and 4 bases, with 4 bases remaining between them. The CDR3 contains 11 residues. Germline-derived CDR1 and CDR2 are LNHDA and SQIVND (reference sequence). The CDR3 is CASRSNQPQHF. The CDR3 DNA reads as TGTGCCAGTAGATCTAATCAGCCCCAGCATTTT.

This clone was recorded only once. CDR3 loop: CASSVGQSITYEQYF. The CDR3 region has the DNA TGTGCCAGCAGCGTTGGACAGAGCATCACCTACGAGCAGTACTTC. The V gene is TRBV9, the J gene TRBJ2-7; a possible D gene is TRBD1 (6 bases). V lost 2 bases to trimming and J lost 2 bases, with 14 bases between them. The V gene's germline CDR1 is SGDLS and CDR2 YYNGEE. The CDR3 is 15 residues long.

This clone turned up a few times. The V and J genes are TRBV29-1 and TRBJ1-1; D remains unclear. The CDR3 runs to 15 residues. Trimming took off 6 bases at V and 3 bases at J, with 20 bases between the two ends. CDR1 and CDR2 from the germline V gene are SQVTM and ANQGSEA. The CDR3 region is CSVETGLQRDTEAFF. The CDR3 DNA reads as TGCAGCGTCGAGACCGGCCTACAGAGGGACACTGAAGCTTTCTTT.

The CDR3 DNA sequence: TGTGCCAGCAGCGTCGGGACTAGCGGCTACGAGCAGTACTTC. Its protein product is CASSVGTSGYEQYF. J is TRBJ2-7 and V is TRBV9; 11 positions match TRBD2. J lost 3 bases, V lost 2 bases, and 1 base had no gene match. Per the germline V gene, CDR1 is SGDLS and CDR2 is YYNGEE. The CDR3 runs 14 residues.

The gene calls are TRBV6-5 and TRBJ2-5, with 8 bases identical to TRBD1. The J segment lost 6 bases and the V segment lost 5 bases, leaving 8 bases of the junction unmatched. This CDR3 comprises 14 residues. The germline V gene has CDR1 MNHEY and CDR2 SVGAGI. This CDR3 is CASSDRGELKTQYF. In DNA form, the CDR3 reads TGTGCCAGCAGTGACAGGGGCGAATTAAAGACCCAGTACTTC.

This chain uses TRBV7-9 with TRBJ1-2; D gene unclear. Germline assignment: CDR1 SEHNR and CDR2 FQNEAQ (reference sequence). Trimming removed 1 base from V and 2 bases from J, with 14 bases in between. The CDR3 loop spans 16 amino acids. The chain's CDR3 is CASSLDSGYANYGYTF. In DNA form, the CDR3 reads TGTGCCAGCAGCTTAGACTCTGGCTATGCGAACTATGGCTACACCTTC.

This sequence joins TRBV6-5 and TRBJ1-1; D is undetermined. This CDR3 region has 14 residues. From germline, CDR1 is MNHEY and CDR2 SVGAGI. Trimming took off 7 bases at V and 3 bases at J, with 15 bases between the two ends. The chain's CDR3 is CASTRGRPHTEAFF. As DNA, the CDR3 is TGTGCCAGCACCAGAGGACGGCCCCACACTGAAGCTTTCTTT.

The V gene is TRBV9, the J gene TRBJ1-1; D remains ambiguous. This CDR3 has 13 residues. From germline, CDR1 is SGDLS and CDR2 YYNGEE. V lost 0 bases and J lost 6, with 9 bases in between. CDR3 nucleotides: TGTGCCAGCAGCGTAGATATAGGCCCTGAAGCTTTCTTT. It is translated as CASSVDIGPEAFF.

This chain joins TRBV19 and TRBJ2-1; tentative D call: TRBD1 (5 bases). In germline, CDR1 is LNHDA, CDR2 SQIVND (reference sequence). This CDR3 is 13 amino acids long. V was clipped by 2 bases and J by 8 bases, with 10 bases between them. Written as DNA, the CDR3 is TGTGCCAGTAGTATACGGACATTGGATGAGCAGTTCTTC. Protein sequence: CASSIRTLDEQFF.

The chain couples TRBV6-5 to TRBJ1-1, with TRBD1 matching over 11 bases. The CDR3 consists of 14 residues. CDR1 MNHEY and CDR2 SVGAGI come from the germline V gene. V lost 6 bases, J lost 5 bases, and 5 bases stayed unmatched. In DNA, the CDR3 is TGTGCCAGCAGGGCCGGGACAGGGGGAACTGAAGCTTTCTTT. It translates to CASRAGTGGTEAFF.

The chain recombines TRBV6-1 with TRBJ2-1, with TRBD2 matching 8 bases. The length of the CDR3 is 17 residues. The V gene end was trimmed by 1 base and the J gene end by 5 bases; junction bases not matched to a gene: 10. The germline V gene encodes CDR1 MNHNS and CDR2 SASEGT. The CDR3 DNA follows: TGTGCCAGCAGTGAAGGGGTAGGGCTAGCGGGTAACAATGAGCAGTTCTTC. Encoded protein: CASSEGVGLAGNNEQFF.

The chain couples TRBV5-4 to TRBJ2-4; D possibly corresponds to TRBD1 (6 bases). Trimming left V 0 bases short and J 0 bases short, with 10 bases between. Per germline, CDR1 SGHNT and CDR2 YYREEE (reference sequence). There are 16 residues in the CDR3. CDR3: CASSLDGQLAKNIQYF. The CDR3 nucleotides read TGTGCCAGCAGCTTGGACGGACAGCTAGCCAAAAACATTCAGTACTTC.

V is TRBV12-5 and J is TRBJ2-3; no definite D call. CDR3 length equals 13 residues. Germline assignment: CDR1 LGHNT and CDR2 FRNRAP. Trimming pared 8 bases from V and 0 bases from J, leaving 9 bases between. The DNA of the CDR3 is TGTGCTAGTAGGTACCCTAGCACAGATACGCAGTATTTT. Residues: CASRYPSTDTQYF.

CDR3 coding DNA: TGCGCCAGCAGTTTGTCTAACTTCGAGGATGAGCAGTTCTTC. Amino acid sequence: CASSLSNFEDEQFF. This chain joins TRBV10-1 and TRBJ2-1, with no clear D. The CDR3 totals 14 residues. Trimming stripped 5 bases from V and 8 bases from J, with 16 bases between. Germline CDR1 WNHNN, CDR2 SYGVQD (reference sequence).

The chain links TRBV4-1 to TRBJ1-3; no firm D call. The V gene lost 0 bases and the J gene lost 0 bases, with 6 bases spanning the gap. The CDR3 is made up of 15 amino acids. Germline values: CDR1 MGHRA, CDR2 YSYEKL. The CDR3 DNA follows: TGCGCCAGCAGCCAAGATTCGGCCTCTGGAAACACCATATATTTT. It encodes CASSQDSASGNTIYF.

The chain is built from TRBV11-3 and TRBJ1-1; D possibly corresponds to TRBD1 (6 bases). The germline CDR1 and CDR2 sequences are SGHNT and YENEEA. V dropped 7 bases and J dropped 1 base, with 16 bases sitting between them. CDR3 length: 15 residues. CDR3 sequence: CASTLGGAGNTEAFF. For the CDR3, the DNA is TGTGCCAGCACCTTGGGGGGGGCCGGGAACACTGAAGCTTTCTTT.

This clone was observed a few times. The gene calls are TRBV30 and TRBJ1-6, with a weak D call TRBD1 (6 bases). This CDR3 is 12 amino acids long. From germline, CDR1 is GTSNPN and CDR2 SVGIG (reference sequence). V was cut by 2 bases and J by 10 bases, with 9 bases left in between. This CDR3 is CAWSRTESPLHF. The DNA for the CDR3 is TGTGCCTGGAGTAGGACAGAATCACCCCTCCACTTT.

The chain combines TRBV9 with TRBJ2-2, with 14 bases matching TRBD2. This CDR3 has 20 residues. Unmatched junction bases numbered 17, after V lost 4 bases and J lost 6 bases. Per germline, CDR1 SGDLS and CDR2 YYNGEE. The CDR3: CASSPLPGLAGVRGPGELFF. In DNA, the CDR3 is TGTGCCAGCAGCCCCCTACCGGGACTAGCGGGAGTAAGAGGTCCCGGGGAGCTGTTTTTT.

The gene calls are TRBV29-1 and TRBJ2-4, with 7 positions matching TRBD1. The CDR3 spans 12 residues. With V trimmed by 6 bases and J by 7 bases, 6 bases remained unmatched. Germline V lookup: CDR1 SQVTM, CDR2 ANQGSEA. CDR3 in DNA: TGCAGCGTCATCGAACAGGGGAACATTCAGTACTTC. Amino acids: CSVIEQGNIQYF.